This TCR beta chain comes out of a study of blood T cells in healthy people across ages. A remark on this clonotype: Without the conserved terminal phenylalanine or tryptophan, this CDR3 likely stems from a read error.

For the second PCR, which ran for about 6 to 12 cycles, a sample-barcoded 5' primer and a J-beta primer mix were used. TCRdb fed the 5' RACE reads into MiXCR, producing one record per CDR3 protein. The data contain roughly 1,700,000 distinct CDR3 sequences, approximately 30% of them singletons. The CDR3 consists of 16 residues. Per germline, CDR1 SGHTA and CDR2 FQGNSA. Trimming removed 5 bases from V and 1 base from J; junction bases left unmatched: 7. The chain couples TRBV7-2 to TRBJ2-7, with 11 positions matching TRBD1. This TCR was sampled from a woman in her twenties or thirties in good health. Sequenced: blood. This CDR3 is CASSLLGTGGSYEQYY. The CDR3 nucleotides read TGTGCCAGCAGCCTGCTCGGGACAGGGGGTTCCTACGAGCAGTACTAC.